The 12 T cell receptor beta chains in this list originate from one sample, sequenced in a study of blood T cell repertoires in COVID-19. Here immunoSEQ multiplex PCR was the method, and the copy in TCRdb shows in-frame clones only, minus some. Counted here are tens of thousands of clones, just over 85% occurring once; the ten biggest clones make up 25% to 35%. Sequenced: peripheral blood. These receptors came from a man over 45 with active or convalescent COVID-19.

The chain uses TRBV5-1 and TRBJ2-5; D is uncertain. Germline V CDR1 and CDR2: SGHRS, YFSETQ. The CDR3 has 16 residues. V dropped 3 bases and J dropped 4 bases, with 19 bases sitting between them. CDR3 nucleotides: TGCGCCAGCAGCTCCGGTTTGAGCACGGTCGGAGAGACCCAGTACTTC. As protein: CASSSGLSTVGETQYF.

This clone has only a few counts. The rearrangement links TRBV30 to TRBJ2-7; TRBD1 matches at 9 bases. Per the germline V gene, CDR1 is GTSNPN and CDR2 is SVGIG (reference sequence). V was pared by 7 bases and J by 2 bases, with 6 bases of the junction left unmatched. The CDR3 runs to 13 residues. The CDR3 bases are TGTGCCTTTCTAGGGACAGGGCCCTACGAGCAGTACTTC. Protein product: CAFLGTGPYEQYF. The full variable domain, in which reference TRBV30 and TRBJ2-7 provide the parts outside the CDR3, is SQTIHQWPATLVQPVGSPLSLECTVEGTSNPNLYWYRQAAGRGLQLLFYSVGIGQISSEVPQNLSASRPQDRQFILSSKKLLLSDSGFYLCAFLGTGPYEQYFGPGTRLTVT.

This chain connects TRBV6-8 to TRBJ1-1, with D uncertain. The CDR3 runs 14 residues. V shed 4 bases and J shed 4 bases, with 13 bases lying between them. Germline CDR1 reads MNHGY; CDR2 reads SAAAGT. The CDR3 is CASSSGRAVTEAFF. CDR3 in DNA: TGTGCCAGCAGTTCGGGCAGAGCGGTCACTGAAGCTTTCTTT.

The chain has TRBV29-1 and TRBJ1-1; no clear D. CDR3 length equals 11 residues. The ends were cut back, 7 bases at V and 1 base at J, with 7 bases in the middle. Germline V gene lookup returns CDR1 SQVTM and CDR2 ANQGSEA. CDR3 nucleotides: TGCAGCGGGCACACGAACACTGAAGCTTTCTTT. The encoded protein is CSGHTNTEAFF.

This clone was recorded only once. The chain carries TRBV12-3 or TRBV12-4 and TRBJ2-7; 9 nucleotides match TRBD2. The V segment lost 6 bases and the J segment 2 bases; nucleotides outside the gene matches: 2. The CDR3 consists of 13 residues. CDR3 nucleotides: TGTGCCAGCAGGGCGGGAGGGACCTACGAGCAGTACTTC. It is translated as CASRAGGTYEQYF.

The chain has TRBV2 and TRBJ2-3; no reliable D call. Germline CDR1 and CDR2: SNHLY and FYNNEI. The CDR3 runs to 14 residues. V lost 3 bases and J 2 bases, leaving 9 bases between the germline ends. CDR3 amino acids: CASSEKLNTDTQYF. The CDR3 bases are TGTGCCAGCAGTGAGAAACTAAACACAGATACGCAGTATTTT.

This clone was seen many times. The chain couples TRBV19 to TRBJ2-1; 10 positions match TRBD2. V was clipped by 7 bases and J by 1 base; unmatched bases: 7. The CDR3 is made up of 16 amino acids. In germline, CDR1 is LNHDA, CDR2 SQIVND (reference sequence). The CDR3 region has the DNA TGTGCCAGTACTAGCGGGAGCAGCCTTTCCTACAATGAGCAGTTCTTC. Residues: CASTSGSSLSYNEQFF.

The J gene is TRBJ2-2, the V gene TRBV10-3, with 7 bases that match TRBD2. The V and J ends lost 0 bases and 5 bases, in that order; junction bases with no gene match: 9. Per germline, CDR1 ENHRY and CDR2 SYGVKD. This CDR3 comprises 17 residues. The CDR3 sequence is CAISESPLGTTTGELFF. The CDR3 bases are TGTGCCATCAGTGAGTCTCCCTTGGGGACTACAACCGGGGAGCTGTTTTTT.

The CDR3 loop is CASSAQVNSNQPQHF. The CDR3 nucleotides are TGTGCCAGTAGTGCACAGGTTAATAGCAATCAGCCCCAGCATTTT. The rearrangement links TRBV19 to TRBJ1-5; D might be TRBD1 (5 bases). Germline assignment: CDR1 LNHDA and CDR2 SQIVND (reference sequence). The CDR3 is 15 amino acids. V was shortened by 5 bases and J by 0 bases, with 11 bases between the two germline ends.

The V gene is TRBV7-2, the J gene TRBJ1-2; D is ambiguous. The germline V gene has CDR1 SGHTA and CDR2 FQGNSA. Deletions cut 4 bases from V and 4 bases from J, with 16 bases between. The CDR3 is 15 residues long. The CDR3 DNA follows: TGTGCCAGCAGCTCCCAAGGGCGGGGTTCCTATGGCTACACCTTC. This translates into CASSSQGRGSYGYTF. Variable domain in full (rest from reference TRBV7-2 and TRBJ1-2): GAGVSQSPSNKVTEKGKDVELRCDPISGHTALYWYRQSLGQGLEFLIYFQGNSAPDKSGLPSDRFSAERTGGSVSTLTIQRTQQEDSAVYLCASSSQGRGSYGYTFGSGTRLTVV.

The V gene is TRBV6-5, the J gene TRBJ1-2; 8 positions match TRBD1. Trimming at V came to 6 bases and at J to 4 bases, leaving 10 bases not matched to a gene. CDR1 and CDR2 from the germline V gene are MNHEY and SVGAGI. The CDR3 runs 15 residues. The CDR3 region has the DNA TGTGCCAGCAGCTCCAATCCCGACAGGGGCTATGGCTACACCTTC. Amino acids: CASSSNPDRGYGYTF.

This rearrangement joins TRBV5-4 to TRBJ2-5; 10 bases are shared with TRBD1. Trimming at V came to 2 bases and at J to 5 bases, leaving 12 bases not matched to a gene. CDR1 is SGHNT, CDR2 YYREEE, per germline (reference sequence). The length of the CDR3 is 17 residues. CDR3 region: CASSLSLTGGLGETQYF. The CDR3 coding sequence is TGTGCCAGCAGCTTATCCCTGACAGGGGGCCTTGGGGAGACCCAGTACTTC.